This TCR beta chain was profiled in a study of blood T cells in healthy people across ages. A remark on this clonotype: Its antigen is undetermined.

A J-beta primer mix and a sample-barcoded 5' primer were used in a second PCR of roughly 6 to 12 cycles. Any given sample supplied a minimum of 3 million CDR3-containing paired-end reads. TCRdb itself ran the 5' RACE reads through MiXCR, one entry per CDR3 protein. Of approximately 800,000 distinct CDR3 sequences listed, about 59% are singletons. Every participating donor contributed around 9.5 milliliters of peripheral blood through a draw. Study results and limitations: While age rose, TCR beta diversity per million T cells dropped in a roughly linear way. The donors' CMV status was not determined, possibly confounding changes in expanded clonotypes.

The CDR3 consists of 16 residues. Germline CDR1 ENHRY, CDR2 SYGVKD. V lost 6 bases to trimming and J lost 0 bases, with 16 bases between them. Sample: blood. The receptor was derived from a man aged 25 to 45 in good health. The chain recombines TRBV10-3 with TRBJ2-3; D might be TRBD1 (5 bases). In DNA, the CDR3 is TGTGCCATCAGGAGCCCTGGGGCGGTCAGCACAGATACGCAGTATTTT. As protein: CAIRSPGAVSTDTQYF.